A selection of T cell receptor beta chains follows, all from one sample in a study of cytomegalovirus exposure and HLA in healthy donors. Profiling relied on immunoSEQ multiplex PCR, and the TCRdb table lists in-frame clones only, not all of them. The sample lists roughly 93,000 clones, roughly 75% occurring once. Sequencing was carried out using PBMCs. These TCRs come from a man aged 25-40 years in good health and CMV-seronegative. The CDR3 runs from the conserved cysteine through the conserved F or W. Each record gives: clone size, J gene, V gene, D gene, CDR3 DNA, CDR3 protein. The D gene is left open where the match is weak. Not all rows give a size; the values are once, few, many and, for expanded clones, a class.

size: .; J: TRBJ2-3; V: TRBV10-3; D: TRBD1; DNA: TGTGCCATCAGCGGTCCCCCGGGACAGGGGGAGACATCAGATACGCAGTATTTT; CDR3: CAISGPPGQGETSDTQYF
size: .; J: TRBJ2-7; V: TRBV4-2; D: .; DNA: TGTGCCAGCAGCCGAATGGACGGGCGGGGAAAGACCTACGAGCAGTACTTC; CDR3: CASSRMDGRGKTYEQYF
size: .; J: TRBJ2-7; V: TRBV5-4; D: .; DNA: TGTGCCAGCAGCTTGGTGGGCAGGCACTCCTACGAGCAGTACTTC; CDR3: CASSLVGRHSYEQYF
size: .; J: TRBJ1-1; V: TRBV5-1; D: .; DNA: TGCGCCAGCAGGTTGGACACCAGCACGGGGGCTGAAGCTTTCTTT; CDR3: CASRLDTSTGAEAFF
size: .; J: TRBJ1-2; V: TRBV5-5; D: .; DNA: TGTGCCAGCAGCCCATGGGGGGACTATGGCTACACCTTC; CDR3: CASSPWGDYGYTF
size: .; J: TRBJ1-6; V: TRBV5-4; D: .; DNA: TGTGCCAGCAGCTTGGCGAGGGGGATCAATTCACCCCTCCACTTT; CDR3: CASSLARGINSPLHF
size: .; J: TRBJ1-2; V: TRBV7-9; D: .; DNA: TGTGCCAGCAGCACCACCGGGGTCCGTATGGGCTACACCTTC; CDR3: CASSTTGVRMGYTF
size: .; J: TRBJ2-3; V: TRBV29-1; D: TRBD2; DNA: TGCAGCGTTGTACTTACTAGCGGATTCACAGATACGCAGTATTTT; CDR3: CSVVLTSGFTDTQYF
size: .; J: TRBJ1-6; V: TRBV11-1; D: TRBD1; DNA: TGTGCCAGCAGCCGAGGGACAGGGGGCACCTATTCACCCCTCCACTTT; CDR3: CASSRGTGGTYSPLHF
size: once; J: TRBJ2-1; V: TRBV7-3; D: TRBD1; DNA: TGTGCCAGCAGCCCTAATACAGGGGGCAATGAGCAGTTCTTC; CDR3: CASSPNTGGNEQFF
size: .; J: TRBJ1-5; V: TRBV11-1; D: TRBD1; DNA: TGTGCCAGCAGCCTCAGGGGGAAGGATCAGCCCCAGCATTTT; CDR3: CASSLRGKDQPQHF
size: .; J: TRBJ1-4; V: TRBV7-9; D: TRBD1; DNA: TGTTCCAGCAGCCTATCAGGGGGGGAAAAACTGTTTTTT; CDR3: CSSSLSGGEKLFF